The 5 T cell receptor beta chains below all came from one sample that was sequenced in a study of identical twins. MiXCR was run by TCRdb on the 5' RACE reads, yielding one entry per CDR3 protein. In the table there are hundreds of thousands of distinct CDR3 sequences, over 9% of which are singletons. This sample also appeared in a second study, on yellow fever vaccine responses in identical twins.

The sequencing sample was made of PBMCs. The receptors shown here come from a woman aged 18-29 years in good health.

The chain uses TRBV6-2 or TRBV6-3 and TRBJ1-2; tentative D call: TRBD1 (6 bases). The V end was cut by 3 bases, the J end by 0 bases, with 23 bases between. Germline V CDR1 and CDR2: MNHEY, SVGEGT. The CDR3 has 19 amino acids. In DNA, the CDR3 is TGTGCCAGCAGTTATACCTTAATGACAGGAGCCCCCCCTAACTATGGCTACACCTTC. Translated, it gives CASSYTLMTGAPPNYGYTF.

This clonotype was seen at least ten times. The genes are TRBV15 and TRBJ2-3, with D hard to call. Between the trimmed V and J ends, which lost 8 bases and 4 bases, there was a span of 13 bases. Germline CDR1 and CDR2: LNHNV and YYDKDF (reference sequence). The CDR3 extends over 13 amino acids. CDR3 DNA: TGTGCCACCTCAGCTAGTTTCGCAGATACGCAGTATTTT. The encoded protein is CATSASFADTQYF.

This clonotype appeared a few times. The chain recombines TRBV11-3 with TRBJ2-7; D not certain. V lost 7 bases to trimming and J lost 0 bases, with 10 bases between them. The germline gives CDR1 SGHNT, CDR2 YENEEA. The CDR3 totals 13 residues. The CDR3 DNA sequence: TGTGCCAGCACCTCCTGGGGCTCCTACGAGCAGTACTTC. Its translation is CASTSWGSYEQYF.

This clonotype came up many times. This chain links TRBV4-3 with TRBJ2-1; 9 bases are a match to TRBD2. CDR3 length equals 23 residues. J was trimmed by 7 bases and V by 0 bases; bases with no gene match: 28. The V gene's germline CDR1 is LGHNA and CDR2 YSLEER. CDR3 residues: CASSQDEKRTNFLAGAKPNEQFF. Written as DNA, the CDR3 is TGCGCCAGCAGCCAAGATGAGAAAAGGACAAATTTTTTAGCGGGGGCGAAGCCAAATGAGCAGTTCTTC.

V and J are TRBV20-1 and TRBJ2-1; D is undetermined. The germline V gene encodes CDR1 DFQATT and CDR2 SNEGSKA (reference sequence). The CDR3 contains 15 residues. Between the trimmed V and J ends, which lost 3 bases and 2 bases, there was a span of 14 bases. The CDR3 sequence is CSARVSALAYNEQFF. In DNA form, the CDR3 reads TGCAGTGCTAGGGTCTCGGCCCTAGCCTACAATGAGCAGTTCTTC.